The 32 T cell receptor beta chains reported below all come from one sample, sequenced in a study of T cell changes during pregnancy in multiple sclerosis (dated by TCRdb to about 2019). Library construction relied on the immunoSEQ multiplex PCR assay. Imported from immuneACCESS, the table was reduced by TCRdb to in-frame sequences with V and J called. These copies leave out some clones; in studies compared against another copy, an unresolved V gene accounts for under half, and the cause of the remainder is not known. This sample lists roughly 110,000 clones; around 93% were detected once. Roughly 1.5% of the sample comes from the top ten. Sample: peripheral blood, taken after pregnancy. Receptors were obtained from a female donor with multiple sclerosis, enrolled in a pregnancy study.

The chain couples TRBV6-1 to TRBJ2-7, with TRBD1 matching 10 bases. The V and J ends lost 6 bases and 4 bases, in that order; junction bases with no gene match: 3. Germline V lookup: CDR1 MNHNS, CDR2 SASEGT. The CDR3 consists of 13 residues. The CDR3 loop is CASRTGGGYEQYF. The CDR3 bases are TGTGCCAGCAGGACAGGGGGCGGGTACGAGCAGTACTTC.

Only a few counts were recorded for this clone. Different DNA sequences within this sample yield the same CDR3. The chain carries TRBV7-9 and TRBJ1-4, with 8 bases that match TRBD1. Trimming at V came to 5 bases and at J to 6 bases, leaving 8 bases not matched to a gene. Germline V CDR1 and CDR2: SEHNR, FQNEAQ (reference sequence). The CDR3 is 15 residues long. The CDR3 here is CASSATTGAHEKLFF. As DNA, the CDR3 is TGTGCCAGCAGCGCAACGACAGGGGCTCATGAAAAACTGTTTTTT.

The J gene is TRBJ2-3, the V gene TRBV19; tentative D call: TRBD2 (5 bases). This CDR3 is 15 amino acids long. V gave up 3 bases and J gave up 2 bases, with 12 bases separating them. In germline, CDR1 is LNHDA, CDR2 SQIVND (reference sequence). The CDR3 DNA sequence: TGTGCCAGTAGTATTGGACTTCTCTACACAGATACGCAGTATTTT. It encodes CASSIGLLYTDTQYF.

V usage is TRBV21-1 and J usage is TRBJ1-1. TRBV21-1 is a pseudogene segment. This CDR3 has 14 amino acids. CDR3 amino acids: CAFYTPGKDTEAFF. The CDR3, as DNA: TGTGCCTTTTACACCCCGGGGAAAGATACTGAAGCTTTCTTT.

The V gene is TRBV11-3, the J gene TRBJ1-6; TRBD1 is a possible D gene (5 bases). Germline values: CDR1 SGHNT, CDR2 YENEEA. This CDR3 comprises 14 residues. The germline V and J ends were trimmed by 5 bases and 14 bases, with 19 bases remaining between them. DNA for the CDR3: TGTGCCAGCAGCCAACGACAGCTCTTTGGATCCCTCCACTTT. It codes for CASSQRQLFGSLHF.

The rearrangement joins TRBV11-2 to TRBJ2-5; D is perhaps TRBD1 (5 bases). Germline CDR1 is SGHAT and CDR2 is FQNNGV. The V and J ends lost 2 bases and 4 bases respectively, with 11 bases between them. The CDR3 has 14 amino acids. Here the CDR3 reads CASSLQGFRETQYF. CDR3 coding DNA: TGTGCCAGCAGCTTACAGGGTTTCAGAGAGACCCAGTACTTC.

The chain is built from TRBV6-1 and TRBJ2-7; a weak D match, TRBD1 (5 bases). The CDR3 contains 12 residues. Looked up from germline, CDR1 is MNHNS and CDR2 is SASEGT. The germline V and J ends were trimmed by 4 bases and 3 bases, with 7 bases remaining between them. CDR3 region: CASSAGIYEQYF. The CDR3 bases are TGTGCCAGCAGTGCAGGGATCTACGAGCAGTACTTC.

J is TRBJ2-3 and V is TRBV4-1, with D maybe TRBD1 (6 bases). Trimming removed 0 bases at V and 2 bases at J, with 12 bases between. The CDR3 covers 16 residues. Germline V gene data show CDR1 as MGHRA and CDR2 as YSYEKL. CDR3 in amino acids: CASSQDGGAPTDTQYF. CDR3 coding DNA: TGCGCCAGCAGCCAAGATGGGGGCGCGCCCACAGATACGCAGTATTTT.

This clone was seen just once. The chain recombines TRBV28 with TRBJ1-5; D is perhaps TRBD1 (6 bases). This CDR3 has 14 amino acids. Germline values: CDR1 MDHEN, CDR2 SYDVKM. The V end was cut by 8 bases, the J end by 1 base, with 12 bases between. CDR3 DNA: TGTGCCAGCGCGGGGGGGGCCAGCAATCAGCCCCAGCATTTT. Residues: CASAGGASNQPQHF.

The chain has TRBV7-9 and TRBJ1-2; 7 bases are shared with TRBD1. Germline V lookup: CDR1 SEHNR, CDR2 FQNEAQ (reference sequence). The J segment lost 0 bases and the V segment lost 1 base, leaving 5 bases of the junction unmatched. The CDR3 is made up of 16 amino acids. In DNA form, the CDR3 reads TGTGCCAGCAGCTTAGTAAGGGGGCGAGCTAACTATGGCTACACCTTC. It is translated as CASSLVRGRANYGYTF.

The rearrangement links TRBV2 to TRBJ2-4; 8 bases fit TRBD1. Per germline, CDR1 SNHLY and CDR2 FYNNEI. V dropped 6 bases and J dropped 12; count of bases not matched to a gene: 7. CDR3 length: 12 amino acids. CDR3 bases: TGTGCCAGCAGGCAGGACAGGGACGGTCAGTACTTC. This translates into CASRQDRDGQYF.

The rearrangement joins TRBV7-8 to TRBJ2-7; 8 bases are a match to TRBD2. Per germline, CDR1 SGHVS and CDR2 FQNEAQ. The ends lost 3 bases at V and 7 bases at J; junction bases unmatched: 5. The CDR3 extends over 13 amino acids. In nucleotides, the CDR3 is TGTGCCAGCAGCTTGCGGGAGGATGGGGAGCAGTACTTC. As protein: CASSLREDGEQYF.

The chain recombines TRBV6-6 with TRBJ2-1; 9 bases line up with TRBD2. After removal of 0 bases from V and 5 bases from J, the junction contained 5 bases not matched to a gene. Per the germline V gene, CDR1 is MNHNY and CDR2 is SVGAGI (reference sequence). CDR3 length: 16 amino acids. For the CDR3, the DNA is TGTGCCAGCAGTTACTCGCGGGGGGGCAGGAACAATGAGCAGTTCTTC. Protein sequence: CASSYSRGGRNNEQFF.

V gene TRBV14 combines with J gene TRBJ2-2; no clear D. The germline V and J ends were trimmed by 3 bases and 3 bases, with 8 bases remaining between them. The CDR3 totals 14 residues. Germline V gives CDR1 SGHDN, CDR2 FVKESK. The CDR3 sequence is CASSQFRDTGELFF. The CDR3 DNA sequence: TGTGCCAGCAGCCAGTTCCGGGACACCGGGGAGCTGTTTTTT. The entire variable domain, with the rest obtained from reference TRBV14 and TRBJ2-2, is as follows: EAGVTQFPSHSVIEKGQTVTLRCDPISGHDNLYWYRRVMGKEIKFLLHFVKESKQDESGMPNNRFLAERTGGTYSTLKVQPAELEDSGVYFCASSQFRDTGELFFGEGSRLTVL.

The J gene is TRBJ2-7, the V gene TRBV5-1; TRBD1 matches 8 bases. The CDR3 loop spans 14 amino acids. Germline V gene data show CDR1 as SGHRS and CDR2 as YFSETQ. V was clipped by 4 bases and J by 2 bases; unmatched bases: 5. The CDR3 DNA follows: TGCGCCAGCAGCACGGACAGGGCCGCCTACGAGCAGTACTTC. This codes for CASSTDRAAYEQYF. Using reference TRBV5-1 and TRBJ2-7 for the parts outside the CDR3, the full variable domain is KAGVTQTPRYLIKTRGQQVTLSCSPISGHRSVSWYQQTPGQGLQFLFEYFSETQRNKGNFPGRFSGRQFSNSRSEMNVSTLELGDSALYLCASSTDRAAYEQYFGPGTRLTVT.

DNA for the CDR3: TGTGCCAGCAGCTTATCAAGGAGGGCTAGCACAGATACGCAGTATTTT. It yields the protein CASSLSRRASTDTQYF. The chain uses TRBV7-2 and TRBJ2-3, with a possible D match to TRBD2 (6 bases). The germline V and J ends were trimmed by 2 bases and 0 bases, with 12 bases remaining between them. Germline V CDR1 and CDR2: SGHTA, FQGNSA. This CDR3 is 16 amino acids long.

The chain carries TRBV7-8 and TRBJ2-5; 10 nucleotides line up with TRBD2. The CDR3 runs 16 residues. CDR1 and CDR2 from the germline V gene are SGHVS and FQNEAQ. V lost 5 bases, J lost 4 bases, and 10 bases stayed unmatched. The CDR3 region is CASSPPGSGRTETQYF. CDR3 DNA sequence: TGTGCCAGCAGCCCTCCAGGTAGCGGGAGGACAGAGACCCAGTACTTC.

This rearrangement joins TRBV7-3 to TRBJ2-3; maybe TRBD2 (6 bases). V lost 2 bases, J lost 2 bases, and 8 bases lay in between. The CDR3 loop spans 14 amino acids. Germline-derived CDR1 and CDR2 are SGHTA and FQGTGA. The CDR3 coding sequence is TGTGCCAGCAGCTTAGCGGGGCTCACAGATACGCAGTATTTT. This encodes CASSLAGLTDTQYF.

This clone was observed once. The rearrangement uses TRBV5-1 and TRBJ2-2; D is perhaps TRBD2 (5 bases). Trimming shortened V by 4 bases and J by 8 bases, and 12 bases separated the two germline ends. CDR3 length: 13 residues. Germline lookup yields CDR1 SGHRS and CDR2 YFSETQ. The CDR3 spells CASSISVSGELFF. In DNA form, the CDR3 reads TGCGCCAGCAGCATTAGCGTATCTGGGGAGCTGTTTTTT.

The rearrangement links TRBV19 to TRBJ1-4, with D possibly being TRBD1 (5 bases). Trimming removed 8 bases from V and 0 bases from J, with 16 bases in between. CDR3 size: 16 residues. Germline V gene sequence: CDR1 LNHDA, CDR2 SQIVND (reference sequence). The CDR3 bases are TGTGCCAGTCGACACCAAAGGGGCTCAACTAATGAAAAACTGTTTTTT. Amino acid sequence: CASRHQRGSTNEKLFF. Filled out from reference TRBV19 and TRBJ1-4, the complete variable domain reads DGGITQSPKYLFRKEGQNVTLSCEQNLNHDAMYWYRQDPGQGLRLIYYSQIVNDFQKGDIAEGYSVSREKKESFPLTVTSAQKNPTAFYLCASRHQRGSTNEKLFFGSGTQLSVL.

The chain is built from TRBV6-1 and TRBJ2-7, with D possibly TRBD1 on 5 matching bases. CDR1 and CDR2 (germline): MNHNS, SASEGT. Trimming pared 6 bases from V and 4 bases from J, leaving 13 bases between. CDR3 length equals 13 residues. CDR3 DNA: TGTGCCAGCAGGCAGGGCGGATCTTACGAGCAGTACTTC. Translating gives CASRQGGSYEQYF.

The genes are TRBV9 and TRBJ2-7; 7 bases match TRBD2. Trimming removed 4 bases from V and 6 bases from J; junction bases left unmatched: 10. The germline V gene encodes CDR1 SGDLS and CDR2 YYNGEE. The CDR3 totals 14 residues. CDR3 loop: CASSPEVGGSEQYF. The CDR3, as DNA: TGTGCCAGCAGCCCAGAGGTGGGAGGGAGCGAGCAGTACTTC.

The rearrangement links TRBV27 to TRBJ2-1; 13 bases line up with TRBD2. Germline V gene sequence: CDR1 MNHEY, CDR2 SMNVEV (reference sequence). After removal of 6 bases from V and 5 bases from J, the junction contained 7 bases not matched to a gene. The CDR3 is 16 amino acids. CDR3 region: CASRDGTSGVNNEQFF. CDR3 DNA: TGTGCCAGCAGAGACGGGACTAGCGGGGTTAACAATGAGCAGTTCTTC.

The chain uses TRBV19 and TRBJ1-2, with 8 bases identical to TRBD1. Looked up from germline, CDR1 is LNHDA and CDR2 is SQIVND (reference sequence). Trimming cost V 3 bases and J 0 bases; bases outside gene matches: 6. This CDR3 is 16 amino acids long. CDR3 amino acids: CASSMDRERANYGYTF. CDR3 sequence (DNA): TGTGCCAGTAGTATGGACAGGGAAAGGGCTAACTATGGCTACACCTTC.

This clone was detected ten times or more. This chain connects TRBV30 to TRBJ1-1; no clear D gene. CDR1 is GTSNPN, CDR2 SVGIG, per germline (reference sequence). Trimming pared 0 bases from V and 3 bases from J, leaving 11 bases between. The CDR3 sequence is 14 residues long. CDR3 residues: CAWSVRAEDTEAFF. Here the CDR3 DNA reads TGTGCCTGGAGTGTACGTGCAGAAGACACTGAAGCTTTCTTT. Looking up the rest from reference TRBV30 and TRBJ1-1 gives the full variable domain: SQTIHQWPATLVQPVGSPLSLECTVEGTSNPNLYWYRQAAGRGLQLLFYSVGIGQISSEVPQNLSASRPQDRQFILSSKKLLLSDSGFYLCAWSVRAEDTEAFFGQGTRLTVV.

The rearrangement uses TRBV29-1 and TRBJ1-1; the match to TRBD1 covers 7 bases. The V and J ends lost 7 bases and 4 bases, in that order; junction bases with no gene match: 9. The CDR3 has 13 residues. The V gene's germline CDR1 is SQVTM and CDR2 ANQGSEA. CDR3 protein: CSAARGPGTEAFF. The CDR3 DNA is TGCAGCGCCGCAAGGGGGCCGGGCACTGAAGCTTTCTTT. Full variable domain (missing parts from reference TRBV29-1 and TRBJ1-1): SAVISQKPSRDICQRGTSLTIQCQVDSQVTMMFWYRQQPGQSLTLIATANQGSEATYESGFVIDKFPISRPNLTFSTLTVSNMSPEDSSIYLCSAARGPGTEAFFGQGTRLTVV.

In this sample, this clone turned up many times. The J gene is TRBJ2-7, the V gene TRBV9; D might be TRBD1 (5 bases). Germline lookup yields CDR1 SGDLS and CDR2 YYNGEE. The CDR3 has 14 residues. V was clipped by 0 bases and J by 5 bases, with 12 bases between them. CDR3 region: CASSVAAQGNEQYF. The CDR3 DNA is TGTGCCAGCAGCGTAGCAGCCCAGGGAAACGAGCAGTACTTC.

The chain joins TRBV2 to TRBJ1-2; 9 bases align to TRBD1. The CDR3 totals 13 residues. Trimming removed 8 bases from V and 4 bases from J; junction bases left unmatched: 5. Germline CDR1 and CDR2: SNHLY and FYNNEI. The CDR3 loop reads CASQTGGGYGYTF. In nucleotides, the CDR3 is TGTGCCAGCCAGACAGGGGGTGGCTATGGCTACACCTTC. Full variable domain (rest looked up from reference TRBV2 and TRBJ1-2): EPEVTQTPSHQVTQMGQEVILRCVPISNHLYFYWYRQILGQKVEFLVSFYNNEISEKSEIFDDQFSVERPDGSNFTLKIRSTKLEDSAMYFCASQTGGGYGYTFGSGTRLTVV.

The chain couples TRBV23-1 to TRBJ1-2, with 9 bases fitting TRBD1. TRBV23-1 is an ORF, and what it does is uncertain. V lost 4 bases to trimming and J lost 8 bases; unmatched junction nucleotides: 11. CDR3 size: 15 residues. This CDR3 reads CASSLAQGAPTGYTF. CDR3 nucleotide sequence: TGCGCCAGCAGTCTCGCACAGGGGGCTCCTACGGGCTACACCTTC.

The chain employs TRBV7-9 and TRBJ1-1; the D gene is possibly TRBD1 (6 bases). This CDR3 spans 13 amino acids. CDR1 and CDR2 from the germline V gene are SEHNR and FQNEAQ (reference sequence). V shed 5 bases and J shed 1 base, with 8 bases lying between them. In nucleotides, the CDR3 is TGTGCCAGCAGCCCGACAGGGAACACTGAAGCTTTCTTT. Translation gives CASSPTGNTEAFF.

The CDR3 bases are TGTGCCAGCAGCTCCGCGGGAACCCTTACAGATACGCAGTATTTT. This sequence encodes CASSSAGTLTDTQYF. The chain combines TRBV7-9 with TRBJ2-3; a weak D match, TRBD2 (6 bases). Germline V CDR1 and CDR2: SEHNR, FQNEAQ (reference sequence). CDR3 size: 15 residues. Trimming shortened V by 4 bases and J by 3 bases, and 14 bases separated the two germline ends.

The V gene is TRBV5-4, the J gene TRBJ2-6; possible D gene TRBD1, 7 bases. The CDR3 runs to 19 residues. V was shortened by 4 bases and J by 0 bases, with 20 bases between the two germline ends. The V gene's germline CDR1 is SGHNT and CDR2 YYREEE (reference sequence). In DNA, the CDR3 is TGTGCCAGCAGCATCCGGAGGGGACAGACCCTCTCTGGGGCCAACGTCCTGACTTTC. It translates to CASSIRRGQTLSGANVLTF.